The 17 T cell receptor beta chains listed next were all sequenced from one sample in a study of neurological immune-mediated disorders. TCRdb called the 5' RACE reads again in MiXCR, with one record for every CDR3 protein. The table shows roughly 48,000 distinct CDR3 sequences, with 10% to 15% occurring only once. Specified time point: longitudinal time-point 3. The source material was PBMCs. Receptors originate from a male donor with HTLV-1-associated myelopathy (HAM/TSP).

The sample holds many counts of this clonotype. The rearrangement links TRBV5-1 to TRBJ1-2, with a weak D call TRBD1 (6 bases). The CDR3 is 14 amino acids. V was clipped by 4 bases and J by 7 bases, with 17 bases between them. Germline V CDR1 and CDR2: SGHRS, YFSETQ. CDR3 DNA sequence: TGCGCCAGCAGCCATGAGGGGGACGTATTTGGCTACACCTTC. This encodes CASSHEGDVFGYTF.

This clonotype was seen at least ten times. V gene TRBV29-1 combines with J gene TRBJ2-2; unclear D gene. The CDR3 is 14 amino acids. The germline V gene encodes CDR1 SQVTM and CDR2 ANQGSEA. V lost 1 base, J lost 4 bases, and 10 bases lay in between. The CDR3 sequence: CSVEGPGSTGELFF. The CDR3 DNA reads as TGCAGCGTTGAAGGACCAGGCTCCACCGGGGAGCTGTTTTTT.

This clonotype was observed at least ten times. The chain links TRBV9 to TRBJ1-6; 7 positions match TRBD1. The germline gives CDR1 SGDLS, CDR2 YYNGEE. Trimming at V came to 3 bases and at J to 13 bases, leaving 7 bases not matched to a gene. The CDR3 loop spans 13 amino acids. CDR3 sequence reads: CASSAGRDSPLHF. In nucleotides, the CDR3 is TGTGCCAGCAGCGCCGGAAGGGACAGCCCCCTCCACTTT.

This clonotype was recorded many times. V gene TRBV20-1 combines with J gene TRBJ1-6, with D unclear. The CDR3 length is 13 residues. The V end was cut by 3 bases, the J end by 7 bases, with 10 bases between. Germline assignment: CDR1 DFQATT and CDR2 SNEGSKA (reference sequence). The CDR3 region has the DNA TGCAGTGCTAGGCCCTACTCCAATTCACCCCTCCACTTT. Its translation: CSARPYSNSPLHF.

This clonotype was seen at least ten times. The chain employs TRBV6-1 and TRBJ1-5; D gene uncertain. V was clipped by 7 bases and J by 1 base, with 11 bases between them. Germline V gene lookup returns CDR1 MNHNS and CDR2 SASEGT. This CDR3 has 14 amino acids. Written as DNA, the CDR3 is TGTGCCAGCACCCTGGGAGGGAGCAATCAGCCCCAGCATTTT. It yields the protein CASTLGGSNQPQHF.

In its sample, this clonotype was seen many times. This CDR3 reads CASNPGTSYNEQFF. The DNA for the CDR3 is TGTGCCAGCAACCCAGGGACCTCCTACAATGAGCAGTTCTTC. The chain has TRBV6-2 or TRBV6-3 and TRBJ2-1; D possibly uses TRBD1 or TRBD2 (5 bases each). Germline V gives CDR1 MNHEY, CDR2 SVGEGT. The V end was cut by 7 bases, the J end by 0 bases, with 10 bases between. The CDR3 is 14 amino acids.

The J gene is TRBJ2-5, the V gene TRBV6-2 or TRBV6-3; the D gene could be TRBD1 or TRBD2 (6 bases each). Per the germline V gene, CDR1 is MNHEY and CDR2 is SVGEGT. V was clipped by 4 bases and J by 2 bases, with 17 bases between them. The length of the CDR3 is 16 residues. The CDR3 nucleotides are TGTGCCAGCAGTTCCCTAGGGGGGCAAACTCAAGAGACCCAGTACTTC. This sequence encodes CASSSLGGQTQETQYF.

As for this clonotype: A read error may explain this, as a much larger clone is one base away. The chain has TRBV5-1 and TRBJ2-1, with D perhaps TRBD2 (5 bases). Per germline, CDR1 SGHRS and CDR2 YFSETQ. This CDR3 spans 11 amino acids. In DNA, the CDR3 is TGCGCCAGCAGCGAGCGGAATGAGCTGTTCTTC. Amino acid sequence: CASSERNELFF.

This clonotype was seen repeatedly, ten times or more. CDR3 loop: CASSLYLAGVYNEQFF. CDR3 nucleotides: TGTGCCAGCAGTTTATACCTAGCGGGGGTGTACAATGAGCAGTTCTTC. The chain carries TRBV27 and TRBJ2-1; 10 bases agree with TRBD2. The CDR3 covers 16 residues. Germline CDR1 MNHEY, CDR2 SMNVEV (reference sequence). With V trimmed by 1 base and J by 4 bases, 4 bases remained unmatched.

This clonotype showed up many times. J is TRBJ2-7 and V is TRBV7-2, with D perhaps matching TRBD2 (6 bases). Trimming pared 7 bases from V and 0 bases from J, leaving 13 bases between. Germline V gives CDR1 SGHTA, CDR2 FQGNSA. This CDR3 contains 14 residues. As DNA, the CDR3 is TGTGCCAGCACCCAATGGCGGGACTCCTACGAGCAGTACTTC. It translates to CASTQWRDSYEQYF.

The chain employs TRBV29-1 and TRBJ2-1, with 11 nucleotides matching TRBD2. V trimming: 8 bases; J trimming: 0 bases; junction bases outside the gene matches: 6. Germline CDR1 SQVTM, CDR2 ANQGSEA. The CDR3 contains 15 residues. CDR3 in DNA: TGCAGCACCACCGGGACTAGCGGCTCCTACAATGAGCAGTTCTTC. It translates to CSTTGTSGSYNEQFF.

At least ten counts were recorded for this clonotype. The chain carries TRBV7-2 and TRBJ2-5; TRBD2 aligns across 11 bases. This CDR3 contains 14 residues. V shed 5 bases and J 5 bases; nucleotides not matched to a gene: 4. Germline lookup yields CDR1 SGHTA and CDR2 FQGNSA. The CDR3 DNA sequence: TGTGCCAGCAGCGTGGGACTAGCGGTGGAGACCCAGTACTTC. Translated: CASSVGLAVETQYF.

In its sample, this clonotype was seen many times. The gene calls are TRBV29-1 and TRBJ1-3; a possible D gene is TRBD1 (5 bases). CDR3 length: 14 residues. Germline V gene lookup returns CDR1 SQVTM and CDR2 ANQGSEA. V was trimmed by 7 bases and J by 2 bases, leaving 15 bases between them. CDR3 in DNA: TGCAGCGCCTCGACCGACAGAACTGGAAACACCATATATTTT. Protein sequence: CSASTDRTGNTIYF.

This clonotype has a count of ten or more. The chain employs TRBV20-1 and TRBJ2-4, with 12 bases matching TRBD1. Trimming at V came to 7 bases and at J to 0 bases, leaving 10 bases not matched to a gene. The CDR3 sequence is 17 residues long. Germline CDR1 is DFQATT and CDR2 is SNEGSKA (reference sequence). Here the CDR3 DNA reads TGCAGTGGAGTCGGGACAGGGGGCGCCGGAGCCAAAAACATTCAGTACTTC. This translates into CSGVGTGGAGAKNIQYF.

This clonotype appeared many times. The genes are TRBV12-3 or TRBV12-4 and TRBJ1-1; 7 bases line up with TRBD1. There are 14 residues in the CDR3. After removal of 8 bases from V and 5 bases from J, the junction contained 11 bases not matched to a gene. The CDR3 nucleotides are TGTGCCAGCGCGGGTCAGGGGGGTGGAACTGAAGCTTTCTTT. Amino acids: CASAGQGGGTEAFF.

The V call is TRBV19, the J call TRBJ2-7, with a weak D call TRBD2 (6 bases). This CDR3 has 14 amino acids. Trimming took off 5 bases at V and 5 bases at J, with 16 bases between the two ends. The germline CDR1 and CDR2 sequences are LNHDA and SQIVND (reference sequence). Here the CDR3 reads CASSPRWGGDEQYF. The CDR3 coding sequence is TGTGCCAGTAGTCCCAGATGGGGAGGCGACGAGCAGTACTTC.

To note about this clonotype: In this CDR3 the conserved last residue, phenylalanine or tryptophan, is missing, so a read error is likely. This sequence joins TRBV6-5 and TRBJ2-1, with D unclear. Germline V gene lookup returns CDR1 MNHEY and CDR2 SVGAGI. The CDR3 length is 12 residues. The CDR3 here is CASRSPYYEQFL. The CDR3 DNA follows: TGTGCAAGCAGGTCGCCATACTATGAGCAGTTCTTA.